This TCR beta chain was recorded in a study of response to subunit inactivated influenza vaccine. TCRdb re-called the RT-PCR reads through MiXCR, storing one row per CDR3 protein. Of more than 450,000 distinct CDR3 sequences in the sample, 12% were seen once. V lost 0 bases, J lost 6 bases, and 10 bases lay in between. The CDR3 runs 14 residues. Germline V gene sequence: CDR1 SGHVS, CDR2 FQNEAQ. This clonotype was detected ten times or more. The specimen comprised PBMCs from blood, sampled on the day of vaccination. This chain connects TRBV7-8 to TRBJ2-3, with D possibly matching TRBD1 (5 bases). The clonotype originates from a man aged 45-60 years who received an inactivated influenza vaccine. This chain's CDR3 is CASSLAAGWDTQYF. CDR3 nucleotides: TGTGCCAGCAGCTTAGCGGCAGGGTGGGATACGCAGTATTTT.